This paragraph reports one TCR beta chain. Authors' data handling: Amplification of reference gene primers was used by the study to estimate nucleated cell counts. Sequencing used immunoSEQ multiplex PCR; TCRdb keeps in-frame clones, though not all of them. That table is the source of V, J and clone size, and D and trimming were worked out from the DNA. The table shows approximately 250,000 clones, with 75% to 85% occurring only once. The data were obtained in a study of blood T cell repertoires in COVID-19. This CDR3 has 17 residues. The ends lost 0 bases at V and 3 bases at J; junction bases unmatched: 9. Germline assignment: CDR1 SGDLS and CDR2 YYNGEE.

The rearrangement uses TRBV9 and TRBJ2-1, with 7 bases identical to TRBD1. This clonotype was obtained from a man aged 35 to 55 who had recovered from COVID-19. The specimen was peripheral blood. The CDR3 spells CASSVGPHRGGYNEQFF. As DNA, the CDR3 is TGTGCCAGCAGCGTAGGCCCACACAGGGGCGGCTACAATGAGCAGTTCTTC.